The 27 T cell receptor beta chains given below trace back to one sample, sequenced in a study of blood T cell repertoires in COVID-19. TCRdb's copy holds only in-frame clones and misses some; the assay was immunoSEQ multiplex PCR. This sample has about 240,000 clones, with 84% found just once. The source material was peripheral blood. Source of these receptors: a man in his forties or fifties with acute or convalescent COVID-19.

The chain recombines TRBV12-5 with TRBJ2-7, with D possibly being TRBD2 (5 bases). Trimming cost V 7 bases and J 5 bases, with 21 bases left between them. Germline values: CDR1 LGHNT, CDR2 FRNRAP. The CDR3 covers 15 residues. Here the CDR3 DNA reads TGTGCTAGTGCCCTGCCGCGGGCGCCTAACAACGAGCAGTACTTC. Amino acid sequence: CASALPRAPNNEQYF.

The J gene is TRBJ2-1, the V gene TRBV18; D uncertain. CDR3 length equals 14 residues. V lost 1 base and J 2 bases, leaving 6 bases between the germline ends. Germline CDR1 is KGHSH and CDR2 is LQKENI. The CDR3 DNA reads TGTGCCAGCTCACCACTGCCAGCCTACAATGAGCAGTTCTTC. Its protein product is CASSPLPAYNEQFF.

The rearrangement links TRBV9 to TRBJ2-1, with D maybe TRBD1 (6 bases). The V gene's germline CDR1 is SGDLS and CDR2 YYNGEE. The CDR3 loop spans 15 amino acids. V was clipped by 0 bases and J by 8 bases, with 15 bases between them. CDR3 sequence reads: CASSVAFGGLDEQFF. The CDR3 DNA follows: TGTGCCAGCAGCGTAGCTTTTGGGGGCCTGGATGAGCAGTTCTTC.

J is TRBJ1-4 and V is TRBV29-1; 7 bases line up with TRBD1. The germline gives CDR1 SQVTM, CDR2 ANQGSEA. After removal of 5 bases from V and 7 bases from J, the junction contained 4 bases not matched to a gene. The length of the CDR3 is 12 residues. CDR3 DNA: TGCAGCGTTAGACAGGGCTTTGAAAAACTGTTTTTT. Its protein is CSVRQGFEKLFF.

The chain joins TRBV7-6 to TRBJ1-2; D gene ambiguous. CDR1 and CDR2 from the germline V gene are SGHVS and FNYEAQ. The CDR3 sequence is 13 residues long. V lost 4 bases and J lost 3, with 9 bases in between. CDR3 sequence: CASSSGRDYGYTF. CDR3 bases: TGTGCCAGCAGCTCTGGGAGGGACTATGGCTACACCTTC.

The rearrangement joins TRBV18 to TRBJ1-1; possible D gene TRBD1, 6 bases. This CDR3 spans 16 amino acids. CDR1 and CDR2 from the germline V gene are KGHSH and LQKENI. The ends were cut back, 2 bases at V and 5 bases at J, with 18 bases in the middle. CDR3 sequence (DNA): TGTGCCAGCTCACCAAAGGACGGGACAATTGGTACTGAAGCTTTCTTT. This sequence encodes CASSPKDGTIGTEAFF. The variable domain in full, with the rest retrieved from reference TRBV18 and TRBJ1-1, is NAGVMQNPRHLVRRRGQEARLRCSPMKGHSHVYWYRQLPEEGLKFMVYLQKENIIDESGMPKERFSAEFPKEGPSILRIQQVVRGDSAAYFCASSPKDGTIGTEAFFGQGTRLTVV.

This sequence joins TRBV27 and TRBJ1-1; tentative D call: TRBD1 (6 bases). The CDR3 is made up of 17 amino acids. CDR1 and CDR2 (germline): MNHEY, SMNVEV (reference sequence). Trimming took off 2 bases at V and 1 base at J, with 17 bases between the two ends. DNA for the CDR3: TGTGCCAGCAGTTTAACTGGGGGCGCAGCCCCGAACACTGAAGCTTTCTTT. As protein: CASSLTGGAAPNTEAFF.

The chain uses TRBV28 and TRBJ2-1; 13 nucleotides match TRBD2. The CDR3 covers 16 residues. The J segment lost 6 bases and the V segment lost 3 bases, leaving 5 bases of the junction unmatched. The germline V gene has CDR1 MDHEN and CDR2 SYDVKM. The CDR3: CASSFLTSGGANEQFF. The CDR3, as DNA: TGTGCCAGCAGTTTCCTTACTAGCGGGGGGGCCAATGAGCAGTTCTTC.

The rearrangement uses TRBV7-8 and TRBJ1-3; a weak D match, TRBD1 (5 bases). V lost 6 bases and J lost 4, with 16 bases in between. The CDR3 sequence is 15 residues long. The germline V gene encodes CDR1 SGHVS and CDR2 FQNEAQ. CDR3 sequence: CASSLVRGMGNTIYF. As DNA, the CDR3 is TGTGCCAGCAGTCTAGTGCGGGGGATGGGAAACACCATATATTTT.

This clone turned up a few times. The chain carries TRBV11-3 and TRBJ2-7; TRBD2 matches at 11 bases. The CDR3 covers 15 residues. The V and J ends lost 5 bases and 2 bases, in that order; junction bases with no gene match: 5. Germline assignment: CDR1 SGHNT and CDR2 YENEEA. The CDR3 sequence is CASSMGLAVTYEQYF. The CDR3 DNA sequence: TGTGCCAGCAGCATGGGACTAGCGGTAACCTACGAGCAGTACTTC. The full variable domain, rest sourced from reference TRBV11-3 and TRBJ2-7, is EAGVVQSPRYKIIEKKQPVAFWCNPISGHNTLYWYLQNLGQGPELLIRYENEEAVDDSQLPKDRFSAERLKGVDSTLKIQPAELGDSAVYLCASSMGLAVTYEQYFGPGTRLTVT.

The CDR3 DNA sequence: TGTGCCAGCTCTCCGGCAGGGATGAATGAAAAACTGTTTTTT. It codes for CASSPAGMNEKLFF. This chain links TRBV18 with TRBJ1-4, with D tentatively TRBD1 (5 bases). V dropped 6 bases and J dropped 5 bases, with 13 bases sitting between them. The germline gives CDR1 KGHSH, CDR2 LQKENI. This CDR3 has 14 amino acids.

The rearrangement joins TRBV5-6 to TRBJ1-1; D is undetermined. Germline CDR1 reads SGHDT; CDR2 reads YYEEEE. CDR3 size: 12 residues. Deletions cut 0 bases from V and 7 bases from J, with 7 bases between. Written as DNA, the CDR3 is TGTGCCAGCAGCTTGGGCCCCGGTGAAGCTTTCTTT. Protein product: CASSLGPGEAFF.

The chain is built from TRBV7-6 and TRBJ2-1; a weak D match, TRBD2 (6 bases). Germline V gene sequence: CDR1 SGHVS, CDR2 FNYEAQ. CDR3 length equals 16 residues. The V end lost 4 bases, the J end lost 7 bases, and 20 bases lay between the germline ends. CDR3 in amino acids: CASSSYGRTTPNEQFF. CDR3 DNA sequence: TGTGCCAGCAGCTCTTATGGCCGGACTACCCCGAATGAGCAGTTCTTC.

This CDR3 is CASRTGDGNTIYF. The DNA of the CDR3 is TGCGCCAGCAGGACAGGGGATGGAAACACCATATATTTT. This chain links TRBV5-1 with TRBJ1-3; 8 bases agree with TRBD1. Trimming at V came to 5 bases and at J to 3 bases, leaving 1 base not matched to a gene. Germline CDR1 SGHRS, CDR2 YFSETQ. The CDR3 runs to 13 residues. The whole variable domain, remainder taken from reference TRBV5-1 and TRBJ1-3, is KAGVTQTPRYLIKTRGQQVTLSCSPISGHRSVSWYQQTPGQGLQFLFEYFSETQRNKGNFPGRFSGRQFSNSRSEMNVSTLELGDSALYLCASRTGDGNTIYFGEGSWLTVV.

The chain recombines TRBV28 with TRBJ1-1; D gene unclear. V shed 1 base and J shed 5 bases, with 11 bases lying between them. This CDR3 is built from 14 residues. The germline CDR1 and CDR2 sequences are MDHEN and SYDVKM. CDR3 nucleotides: TGTGCCAGCAGTTTATTGGGCGACGGTACTGAAGCTTTCTTT. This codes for CASSLLGDGTEAFF.

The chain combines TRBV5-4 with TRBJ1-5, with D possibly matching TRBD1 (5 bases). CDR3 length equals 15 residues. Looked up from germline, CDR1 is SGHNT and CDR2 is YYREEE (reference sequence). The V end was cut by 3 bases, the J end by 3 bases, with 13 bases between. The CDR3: CASSSGGTTNQPQHF. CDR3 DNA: TGTGCCAGCAGCTCGGGGGGAACCACCAATCAGCCCCAGCATTTT.

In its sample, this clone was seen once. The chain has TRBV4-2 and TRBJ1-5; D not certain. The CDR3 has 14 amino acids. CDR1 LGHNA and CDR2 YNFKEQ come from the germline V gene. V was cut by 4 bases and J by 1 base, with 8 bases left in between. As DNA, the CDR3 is TGTGCCAGCAGCCTTGAAGCCAGCAATCAGCCCCAGCATTTT. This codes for CASSLEASNQPQHF.

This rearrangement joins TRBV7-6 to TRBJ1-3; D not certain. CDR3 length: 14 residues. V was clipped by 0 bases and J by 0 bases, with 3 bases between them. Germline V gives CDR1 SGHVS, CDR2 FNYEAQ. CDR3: CASSLASSGNTIYF. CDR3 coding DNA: TGTGCCAGCAGCTTAGCCAGCTCTGGAAACACCATATATTTT.

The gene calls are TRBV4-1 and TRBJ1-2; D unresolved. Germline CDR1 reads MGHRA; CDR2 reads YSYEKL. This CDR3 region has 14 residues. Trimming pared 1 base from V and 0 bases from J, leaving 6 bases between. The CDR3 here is CASSQVSANYGYTF. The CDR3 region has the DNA TGCGCCAGCAGCCAAGTAAGCGCTAACTATGGCTACACCTTC.

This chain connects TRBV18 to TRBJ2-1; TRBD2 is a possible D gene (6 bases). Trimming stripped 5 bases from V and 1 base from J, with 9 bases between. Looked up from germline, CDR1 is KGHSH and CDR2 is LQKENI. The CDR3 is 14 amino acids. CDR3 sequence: CASSGDSSYNEQFF. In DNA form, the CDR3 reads TGTGCCAGCTCAGGGGACTCATCCTACAATGAGCAGTTCTTC.

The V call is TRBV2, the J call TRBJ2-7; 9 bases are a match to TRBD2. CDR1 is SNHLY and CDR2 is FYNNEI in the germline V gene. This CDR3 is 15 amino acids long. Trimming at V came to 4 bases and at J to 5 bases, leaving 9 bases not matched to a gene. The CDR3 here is CASSGSREGLDEQYF. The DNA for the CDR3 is TGTGCCAGCAGTGGGTCGCGGGAGGGCCTCGACGAGCAGTACTTC.

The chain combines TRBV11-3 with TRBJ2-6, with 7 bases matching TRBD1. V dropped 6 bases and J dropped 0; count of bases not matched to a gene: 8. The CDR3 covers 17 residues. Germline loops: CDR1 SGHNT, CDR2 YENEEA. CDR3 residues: CASRNRDSVSGANVLTF. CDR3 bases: TGTGCCAGCAGAAACCGGGACAGCGTCTCTGGGGCCAACGTCCTGACTTTC.

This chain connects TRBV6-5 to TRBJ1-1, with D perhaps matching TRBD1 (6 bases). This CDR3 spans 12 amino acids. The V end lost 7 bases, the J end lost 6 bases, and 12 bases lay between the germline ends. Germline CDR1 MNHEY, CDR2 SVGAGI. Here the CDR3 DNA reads TGTGCCAGCACCAACAAGGGGGCTGAAGCTTTCTTT. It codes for CASTNKGAEAFF.

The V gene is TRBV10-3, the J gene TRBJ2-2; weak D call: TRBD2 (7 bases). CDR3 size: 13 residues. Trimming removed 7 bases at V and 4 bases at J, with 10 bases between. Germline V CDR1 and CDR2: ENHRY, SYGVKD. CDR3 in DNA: TGTGCCATCAACGGGGGGCCCACCGGGGAGCTGTTTTTT. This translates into CAINGGPTGELFF.

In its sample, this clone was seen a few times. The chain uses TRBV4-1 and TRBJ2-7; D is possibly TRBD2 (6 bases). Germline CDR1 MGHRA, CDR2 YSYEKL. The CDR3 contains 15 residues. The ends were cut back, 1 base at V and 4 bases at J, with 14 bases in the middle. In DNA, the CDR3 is TGCGCCAGCAGCCAAGCCAGCCCAGGGAGGTACGAGCAGTACTTC. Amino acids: CASSQASPGRYEQYF.

The CDR3 DNA sequence: TGTGCCAGCAGTTCGGGTGGCGTCGAGCAGTACTTC. Amino acids: CASSSGGVEQYF. The V and J genes are TRBV6-5 and TRBJ2-7, with D unresolved. Germline V gene lookup returns CDR1 MNHEY and CDR2 SVGAGI. Between the trimmed V and J ends, which lost 4 bases and 6 bases, there was a span of 10 bases. This CDR3 region has 12 residues.

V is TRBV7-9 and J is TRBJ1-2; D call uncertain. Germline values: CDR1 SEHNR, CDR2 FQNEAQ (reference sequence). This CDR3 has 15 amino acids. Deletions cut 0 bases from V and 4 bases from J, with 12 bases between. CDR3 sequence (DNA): TGTGCCAGCAGCTTAGCGGGAGGGCCCCTCTATGGCTACACCTTC. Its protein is CASSLAGGPLYGYTF.